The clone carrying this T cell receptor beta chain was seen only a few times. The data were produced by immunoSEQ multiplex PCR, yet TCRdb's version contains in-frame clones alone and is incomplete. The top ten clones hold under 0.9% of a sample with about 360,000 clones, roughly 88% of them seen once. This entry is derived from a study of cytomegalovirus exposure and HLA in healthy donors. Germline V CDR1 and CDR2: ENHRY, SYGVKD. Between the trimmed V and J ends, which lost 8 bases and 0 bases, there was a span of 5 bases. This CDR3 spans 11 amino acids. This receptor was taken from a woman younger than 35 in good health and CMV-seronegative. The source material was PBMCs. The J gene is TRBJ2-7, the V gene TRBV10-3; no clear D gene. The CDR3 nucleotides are TGTGCCATCGCGGCCTCCTACGAGCAGTACTTC. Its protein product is CAIAASYEQYF.